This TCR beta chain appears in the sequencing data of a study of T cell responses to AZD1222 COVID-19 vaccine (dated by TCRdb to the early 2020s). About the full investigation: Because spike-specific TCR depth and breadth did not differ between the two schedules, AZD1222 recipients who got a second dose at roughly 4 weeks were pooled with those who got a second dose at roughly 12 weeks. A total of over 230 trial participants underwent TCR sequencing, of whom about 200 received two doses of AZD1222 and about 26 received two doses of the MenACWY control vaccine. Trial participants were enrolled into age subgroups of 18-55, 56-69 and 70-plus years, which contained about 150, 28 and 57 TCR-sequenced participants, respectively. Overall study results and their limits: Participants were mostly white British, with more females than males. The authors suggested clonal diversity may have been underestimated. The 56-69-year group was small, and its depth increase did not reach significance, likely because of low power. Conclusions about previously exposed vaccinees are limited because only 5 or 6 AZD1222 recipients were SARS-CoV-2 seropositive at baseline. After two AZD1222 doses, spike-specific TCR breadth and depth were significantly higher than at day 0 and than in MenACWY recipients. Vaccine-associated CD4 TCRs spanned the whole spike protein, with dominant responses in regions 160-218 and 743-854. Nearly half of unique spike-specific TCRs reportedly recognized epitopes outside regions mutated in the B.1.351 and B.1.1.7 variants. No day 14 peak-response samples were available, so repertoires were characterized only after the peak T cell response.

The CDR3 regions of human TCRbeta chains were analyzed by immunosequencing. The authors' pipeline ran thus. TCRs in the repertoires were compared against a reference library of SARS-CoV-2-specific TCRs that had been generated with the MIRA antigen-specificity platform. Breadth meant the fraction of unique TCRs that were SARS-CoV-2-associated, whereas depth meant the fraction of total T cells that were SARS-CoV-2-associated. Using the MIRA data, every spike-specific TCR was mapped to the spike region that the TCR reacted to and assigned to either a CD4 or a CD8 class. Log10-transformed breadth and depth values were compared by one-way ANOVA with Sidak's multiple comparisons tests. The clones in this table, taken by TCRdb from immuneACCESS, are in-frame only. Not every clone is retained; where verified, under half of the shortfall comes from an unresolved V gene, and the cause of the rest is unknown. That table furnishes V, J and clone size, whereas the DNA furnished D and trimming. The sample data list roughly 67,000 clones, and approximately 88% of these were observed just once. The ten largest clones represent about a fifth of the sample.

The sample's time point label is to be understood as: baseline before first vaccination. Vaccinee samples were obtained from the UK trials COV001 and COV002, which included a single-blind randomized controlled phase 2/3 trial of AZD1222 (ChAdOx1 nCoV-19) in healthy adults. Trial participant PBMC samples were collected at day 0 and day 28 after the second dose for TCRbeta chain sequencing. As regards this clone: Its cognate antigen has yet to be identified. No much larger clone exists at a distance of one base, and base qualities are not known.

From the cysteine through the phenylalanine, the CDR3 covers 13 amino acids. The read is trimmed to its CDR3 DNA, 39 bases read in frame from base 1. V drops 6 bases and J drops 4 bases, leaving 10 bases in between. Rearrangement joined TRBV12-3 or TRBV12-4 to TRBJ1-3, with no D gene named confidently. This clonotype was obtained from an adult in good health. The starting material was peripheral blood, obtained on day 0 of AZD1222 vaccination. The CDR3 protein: CASSSIRGNTIYF. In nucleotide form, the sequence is TGTGCCAGCAGCTCTATTCGAGGAAACACCATATATTTT.